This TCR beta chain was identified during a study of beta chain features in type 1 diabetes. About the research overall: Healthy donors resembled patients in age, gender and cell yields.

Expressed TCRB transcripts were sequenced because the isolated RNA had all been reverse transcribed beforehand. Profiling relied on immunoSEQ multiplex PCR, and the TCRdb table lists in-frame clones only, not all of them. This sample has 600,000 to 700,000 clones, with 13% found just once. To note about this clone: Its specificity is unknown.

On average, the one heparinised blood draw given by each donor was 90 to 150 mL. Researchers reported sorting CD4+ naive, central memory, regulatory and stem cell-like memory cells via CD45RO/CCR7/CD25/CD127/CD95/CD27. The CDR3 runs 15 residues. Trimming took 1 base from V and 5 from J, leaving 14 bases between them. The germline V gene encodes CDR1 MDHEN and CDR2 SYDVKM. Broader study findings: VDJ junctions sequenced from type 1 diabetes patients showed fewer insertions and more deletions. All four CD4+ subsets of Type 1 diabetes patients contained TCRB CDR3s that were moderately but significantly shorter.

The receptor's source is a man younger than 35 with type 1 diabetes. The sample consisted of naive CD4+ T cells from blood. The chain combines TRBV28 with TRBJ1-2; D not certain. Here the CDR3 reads CASSLSDGRSYGYTF. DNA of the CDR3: TGTGCCAGCAGTTTATCTGATGGGCGCTCTTATGGCTACACCTTC.